This entry concerns a single T cell receptor beta chain. The data belong to a study of blood T cell repertoires in COVID-19. There are 13 residues in the CDR3. Germline-derived CDR1 and CDR2 are SGHAT and FQNNGV. V dropped 5 bases and J dropped 5 bases, with 12 bases sitting between them. Using immunoSEQ multiplex PCR, the repertoire was profiled, and TCRdb retains in-frame clones only, with some absent. In the table there are tens of thousands of clones, 80% to 90% of which are singletons. Sample: peripheral blood. V usage is TRBV11-2 and J usage is TRBJ1-1, with a possible D match to TRBD1 (5 bases). This sequence originates from a man aged 55-75 years with active COVID-19. CDR3 DNA sequence: TGTGCCAGCAGCGCCCATGGGGGGACTGAAGCTTTCTTT. Encoded protein: CASSAHGGTEAFF.